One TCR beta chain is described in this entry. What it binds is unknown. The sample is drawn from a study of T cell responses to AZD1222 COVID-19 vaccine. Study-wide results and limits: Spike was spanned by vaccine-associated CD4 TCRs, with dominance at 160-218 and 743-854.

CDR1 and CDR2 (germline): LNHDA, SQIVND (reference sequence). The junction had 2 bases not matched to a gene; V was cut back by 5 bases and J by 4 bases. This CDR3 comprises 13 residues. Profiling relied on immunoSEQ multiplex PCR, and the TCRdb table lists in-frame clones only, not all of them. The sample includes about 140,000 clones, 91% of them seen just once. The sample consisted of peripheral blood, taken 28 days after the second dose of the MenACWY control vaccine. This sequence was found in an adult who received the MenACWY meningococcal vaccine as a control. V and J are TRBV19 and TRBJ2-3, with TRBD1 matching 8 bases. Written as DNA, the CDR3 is TGTGCCAGTAGTTCAGGGGGCTCAGATACGCAGTATTTT. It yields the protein CASSSGGSDTQYF.